This entry lists 30 T cell receptor beta chains sequenced from one sample in a study of blood T cells in healthy people across ages. The authors ran a second PCR of roughly 7 to 11 cycles using a sample-barcoded 5' primer and a J-beta primer mix. TCRdb reanalysed the 5' RACE reads using MiXCR and keeps one entry per CDR3 protein. The sample records around 870,000 distinct CDR3 sequences, roughly 26% being singletons. The source material was blood. The receptor set was obtained from a woman over 75 in good health.

Ten or more counts support this clonotype. V gene TRBV2 combines with J gene TRBJ2-1, with D maybe TRBD2 (6 bases). Per the germline V gene, CDR1 is SNHLY and CDR2 is FYNNEI. This CDR3 contains 10 residues. Trimming stripped 8 bases from V and 10 bases from J, with 9 bases between. The CDR3 sequence is CASDGGEQFF. The CDR3 DNA reads TGTGCCAGCGACGGGGGAGAGCAGTTCTTC.

Ten or more counts support this clonotype. V usage is TRBV7-8 and J usage is TRBJ2-1; TRBD2 is a possible D gene (5 bases). V shed 5 bases and J shed 0 bases, with 8 bases lying between them. Germline V CDR1 and CDR2: SGHVS, FQNEAQ. This CDR3 contains 14 residues. The CDR3 loop reads CASSPDFSYNEQFF. The CDR3 DNA reads as TGTGCCAGCAGCCCGGACTTCTCCTACAATGAGCAGTTCTTC.

Concerning this clonotype itself: Germline is not matched at one junction end, which may reflect a read error. DNA for the CDR3: TGTGCCAGCAGTTTCGGCAGCGCGAGAGCAGATGCGCAGTATTTT. Its translation: CASSFGSARADAQYF. The genes are TRBV12-3 or TRBV12-4 and TRBJ2-3; D not resolved. The CDR3 length is 15 residues.

This clonotype was recorded at least ten times. The rearrangement uses TRBV28 and TRBJ1-2, with 9 positions matching TRBD1. Germline V gives CDR1 MDHEN, CDR2 SYDVKM. The V gene end was trimmed by 3 bases and the J gene end by 6 bases; junction bases not matched to a gene: 8. The CDR3 extends over 15 amino acids. CDR3: CASSFRTGVGHGYTF. CDR3 nucleotides: TGTGCCAGCAGTTTTAGGACAGGGGTGGGACATGGCTACACCTTC.

Comment on this clonotype: This may be a read error: a much more frequent sequence differs by one nucleotide. The chain links TRBV11-2 to TRBJ2-7; D is perhaps TRBD1 (5 bases). V lost 0 bases to trimming and J lost 7 bases, with 16 bases between them. The CDR3 has 15 amino acids. Per the germline V gene, CDR1 is SGHAT and CDR2 is FQNNGV. For the CDR3, the DNA is TGTGCCAGCAGCTTAGATCGTTGGGGCAACAATGAGCAGTACTTC. Translating it yields CASSLDRWGNNEQYF.

Concerning this clonotype: This could be a read error, since a much larger clone is one nucleotide away. The rearrangement links TRBV28 to TRBJ2-1; possibly TRBD1 for D (6 bases). In germline, CDR1 is MDHEN, CDR2 SYDVKM. The CDR3 is 15 residues long. The CDR3 coding sequence is TGTGCCGGCAGTTTAGTGGACAGCCGTTACAATGAGCAGTTCTTC. Protein product: CAGSLVDSRYNEQFF.

The chain combines TRBV6-1 with TRBJ2-1; the D call may be TRBD1 or TRBD2 (6 bases each). Germline V gene lookup returns CDR1 MNHNS and CDR2 SASEGT. The CDR3 runs to 13 residues. Trimming removed 7 bases from V and 10 bases from J, with 17 bases in between. The DNA of the CDR3 is TGTGCCAGCAATACGACGGGGGCTACAGAGCAGTTCTTC. Translation: CASNTTGATEQFF.

This clonotype is a singleton in its sample. A read error may be the cause here, since a much bigger clone is one base away. V gene TRBV5-1 combines with J gene TRBJ2-5; TRBD2 might be the D (5 bases). Trimming left V 0 bases short and J 11 bases short, with 23 bases between. From germline, CDR1 is SGHRS and CDR2 YFSETQ. The CDR3 loop spans 16 amino acids. CDR3 DNA sequence: TGCGCCAGCAGCTTGGGGGCGAGGACTCACTACAATGAGCAGTACTTC. Translation gives CASSLGARTHYNEQYF.

This clonotype was seen more than once but under ten times. This chain uses TRBV7-2 with TRBJ1-6, with TRBD1 identical over 9 bases. From germline, CDR1 is SGHTA and CDR2 FQGNSA. The CDR3 is 16 residues long. Trimming removed 2 bases from V and 6 bases from J; junction bases left unmatched: 5. CDR3 sequence reads: CASSLRTGAGNSPLHF. The DNA for the CDR3 is TGTGCCAGCAGCTTAAGGACAGGGGCTGGTAATTCACCCCTCCACTTT.

This clonotype was picked up many times. The chain carries TRBV2 and TRBJ1-2; tentatively, D is TRBD1 (6 bases). The CDR3 spans 14 residues. Germline CDR1 and CDR2: SNHLY and FYNNEI. Trimming shortened V by 6 bases and J by 4 bases, and 15 bases separated the two germline ends. The CDR3, as DNA: TGTGCCAGCAGCGAGAGGGACACTCTCTATGGCTACACCTTC. Translated: CASSERDTLYGYTF.

This clonotype was found many times. The chain couples TRBV15 to TRBJ1-1; unclear D gene. Trimming took 0 bases from V and 1 from J, leaving 3 bases between them. Germline assignment: CDR1 LNHNV and CDR2 YYDKDF (reference sequence). The CDR3 covers 13 residues. As DNA, the CDR3 is TGTGCCACCAGCAGAGAGGGGAACACTGAAGCTTTCTTT. It is translated as CATSREGNTEAFF.

The table lists this clonotype with many counts. V is TRBV6-2 or TRBV6-3 and J is TRBJ2-3; maybe TRBD1 (5 bases). CDR3 length: 12 residues. Germline V gene lookup returns CDR1 MNHEY and CDR2 SVGEGT. As DNA, the CDR3 is TGTGCATCTCGGAAGGGGAAACATACGCAGTATTTT. Translated: CASRKGKHTQYF.

This clonotype was detected a few times. The rearrangement links TRBV20-1 to TRBJ1-2; a weak D match, TRBD1 (5 bases). From germline, CDR1 is DFQATT and CDR2 SNEGSKA (reference sequence). The CDR3 runs to 17 residues. V shed 3 bases and J shed 7 bases, with 27 bases lying between them. CDR3: CSASLMGGFKGYSGYTF. The CDR3 region has the DNA TGCAGTGCTAGCCTTATGGGGGGATTCAAGGGGTATTCTGGCTACACCTTC.

This clonotype has a count of ten or more. The gene calls are TRBV6-2 or TRBV6-3 and TRBJ1-2, with D unclear. CDR3 length equals 14 residues. V lost 0 bases, J lost 4 bases, and 9 bases lay in between. The V gene's germline CDR1 is MNHEY and CDR2 SVGEGT. In nucleotides, the CDR3 is TGTGCCAGCAGTTACTCGGGGAACGGCTATGGCTACACCTTC. Its translation: CASSYSGNGYGYTF.

This clonotype came up many times. The J gene is TRBJ2-7, the V gene TRBV21-1; the tabulated D call, TRBD1, remains unverified against the DNA. TRBV21-1 is assigned pseudogene status. CDR3 length equals 13 residues. CDR3 sequence: CASSKPGQPEQYF. CDR3 coding DNA: TGTGCCAGCAGCAAACCGGGACAGCCCGAGCAGTACTTC.

This clonotype was seen more than once but under ten times. This sequence joins TRBV7-9 and TRBJ1-5; D is unresolved. V gave up 5 bases and J gave up 0 bases, with 11 bases separating them. The germline V gene encodes CDR1 SEHNR and CDR2 FQNEAQ (reference sequence). The CDR3 runs to 15 residues. The CDR3 reads CASSPGEHSNQPQHF. CDR3 sequence (DNA): TGTGCCAGCAGCCCCGGCGAGCATAGCAATCAGCCCCAGCATTTT. Looking up the rest from reference TRBV7-9 and TRBJ1-5 gives the full variable domain: DTGVSQNPRHKITKRGQNVTFRCDPISEHNRLYWYRQTLGQGPEFLTYFQNEAQLEKSRLLSDRFSAERPKGSFSTLEIQRTEQGDSAMYLCASSPGEHSNQPQHFGDGTRLSIL.

This clonotype was recorded a few times. The rearrangement links TRBV14 to TRBJ1-1, with D unresolved. The length of the CDR3 is 15 residues. Germline values: CDR1 SGHDN, CDR2 FVKESK. V was trimmed by 2 bases and J by 5 bases, leaving 15 bases between them. In nucleotides, the CDR3 is TGTGCCAGCAGCCAACCCTCCAAGGGATTGACTGAAGCTTTCTTT. It is translated as CASSQPSKGLTEAFF.

This clonotype was recorded a few times. The rearrangement uses TRBV28 and TRBJ1-1; D not resolved. This CDR3 region has 13 residues. From germline, CDR1 is MDHEN and CDR2 SYDVKM. Trimming took off 3 bases at V and 5 bases at J, with 10 bases between the two ends. The DNA of the CDR3 is TGTGCCAGCAGTTTGGAAAGGGTTACTGAAGCTTTCTTT. Protein: CASSLERVTEAFF.

CDR3 in DNA: TGTGCCATCAGTGAGTCGCCTACTAGCGGGAGCTACGAGCAGTACTTC. It encodes CAISESPTSGSYEQYF. The gene calls are TRBV10-3 and TRBJ2-7, with 11 positions matching TRBD2. The V gene's germline CDR1 is ENHRY and CDR2 SYGVKD. The CDR3 totals 16 residues. V dropped 0 bases and J dropped 3; count of bases not matched to a gene: 4.

This clonotype was picked up one time. At one end the junction does not follow the germline gene, possibly because of a read error. The rearrangement links TRBV19 to TRBJ2-1; 9 bases fit TRBD1. CDR1 and CDR2 from the germline V gene are LNHDA and SQIVND (reference sequence). The CDR3 is 16 amino acids. Here the CDR3 DNA reads TGTGCCAGTAGTATCCGAGGACAGGGGCGAGACAATGGGCAGTTCTTC. Translation: CASSIRGQGRDNGQFF.

This clonotype was recorded a few times. The chain combines TRBV5-1 with TRBJ1-5; D might be TRBD1 (6 bases). The germline CDR1 and CDR2 sequences are SGHRS and YFSETQ. This CDR3 region has 19 residues. V was cut by 9 bases and J by 2 bases, with 30 bases left in between. The CDR3 reads CATTLHRVGGGSGNQPQHF. The CDR3 coding sequence is TGCGCCACGACGCTTCACAGGGTAGGAGGGGGATCGGGCAATCAGCCCCAGCATTTT. The variable domain in full, with the rest retrieved from reference TRBV5-1 and TRBJ1-5, is KAGVTQTPRYLIKTRGQQVTLSCSPISGHRSVSWYQQTPGQGLQFLFEYFSETQRNKGNFPGRFSGRQFSNSRSEMNVSTLELGDSALYLCATTLHRVGGGSGNQPQHFGDGTRLSIL.

In regard to this clonotype: A much larger clone differs from this one at a single base, so this may be a read error. The chain couples TRBV7-2 to TRBJ2-7; TRBD1 might be the D (6 bases). CDR3 length: 14 amino acids. Trimming left V 2 bases short and J 7 bases short, with 15 bases between. CDR1 is SGHTA and CDR2 is FQGNSA in the germline V gene. Here the CDR3 reads CASSLIGGSDEQYF. CDR3 DNA sequence: TGTGCCAGCAGCTTAATAGGGGGATCGGATGAGCAGTACTTC.

The sample holds a few counts of this clonotype. A much larger clone lies one base from this, so it may be a read error. The rearrangement uses TRBV5-1 and TRBJ2-1; D gene ambiguous. Deletions cut 3 bases from V and 6 bases from J, with 13 bases between. Germline V gene sequence: CDR1 SGHRS, CDR2 YFSETQ. The CDR3 is made up of 14 amino acids. The CDR3 nucleotides read TGCGCCAGCAGCTGGGCCGTGGCTGGCAATGAGCAGTTCTTC. It yields the protein CASSWAVAGNEQFF. Variable domain in full (rest from reference TRBV5-1 and TRBJ2-1): KAGVTQTPRYLIKTRGQQVTLSCSPISGHRSVSWYQQTPGQGLQFLFEYFSETQRNKGNFPGRFSGRQFSNSRSEMNVSTLELGDSALYLCASSWAVAGNEQFFGPGTRLTVL.

This clonotype was seen many times. This chain uses TRBV25-1 with TRBJ1-2, with 7 bases matching TRBD1. The junction had 4 bases not matched to a gene; V was cut back by 4 bases and J by 2 bases. The germline CDR1 and CDR2 sequences are MGHDK and SYGVNS. The CDR3 runs 14 residues. CDR3: CASSGLTGNYGYTF. The CDR3 DNA reads as TGTGCCAGCAGTGGTCTGACAGGGAACTATGGCTACACCTTC.

In this sample, this clonotype turned up many times. The genes are TRBV6-5 and TRBJ1-2; 8 bases match TRBD1. V was pared by 3 bases and J by 5 bases, with 8 bases of the junction left unmatched. The CDR3 runs to 15 residues. Germline V gene sequence: CDR1 MNHEY, CDR2 SVGAGI. CDR3 nucleotides: TGTGCCAGCAGTTATGCCGGGACAGGTGCATATGGCTACACCTTC. Protein: CASSYAGTGAYGYTF.

A remark on this clonotype: With a much larger clone just one base away, this may be a read error. The rearrangement links TRBV20-1 to TRBJ2-6; TRBD1 might be the D (5 bases). Per germline, CDR1 DFQATT and CDR2 SNEGSKA (reference sequence). The length of the CDR3 is 17 residues. The CDR3 reads CSALIRGAKPGANVRTF. CDR3 in DNA: TGCAGTGCCCTAATTCGTGGGGCGAAACCTGGGGCCAACGTCCGGACTTTC.

The rearrangement uses TRBV9 and TRBJ2-7; maybe TRBD1 (5 bases). Trimming took off 3 bases at V and 3 bases at J, with 16 bases between the two ends. The germline CDR1 and CDR2 sequences are SGDLS and YYNGEE. This CDR3 comprises 15 residues. The CDR3 reads CASSETEKINYEQYF. In DNA form, the CDR3 reads TGTGCCAGCAGCGAGACAGAGAAAATTAACTACGAGCAGTACTTC.

This clonotype was observed a few times. In DNA, the CDR3 is TGTGCCAGCAGTTTGACAGGCCCCAAAGCGCCCCTCCACTTT. Translation: CASSLTGPKAPLHF. The V and J genes are TRBV12-3 or TRBV12-4 and TRBJ1-6, with D possibly being TRBD1 (6 bases). V lost 3 bases to trimming and J lost 13 bases, with 16 bases between them. The CDR3 totals 14 residues.

In this sample, this clonotype turned up a few times. The rearrangement links TRBV6-6 to TRBJ1-1, with TRBD1 as a possible D gene (6 bases). Germline CDR1 MNHNY, CDR2 SVGAGI (reference sequence). The CDR3 spans 14 residues. Trimming left V 8 bases short and J 4 bases short, with 17 bases between. The CDR3: CASLLGGGATEAFF. The CDR3 nucleotides read TGTGCCAGCCTCCTCGGGGGGGGCGCCACTGAAGCTTTCTTT.

Ten or more counts support this clonotype. The V call is TRBV12-3 or TRBV12-4, the J call TRBJ2-5; D is perhaps TRBD2 (5 bases). Trimming shortened V by 6 bases and J by 4 bases, and 12 bases separated the two germline ends. The CDR3 consists of 13 residues. This chain's CDR3 is CASSRGSRETQYF. CDR3 sequence (DNA): TGTGCCAGCAGCCGGGGATCTAGAGAGACCCAGTACTTC.